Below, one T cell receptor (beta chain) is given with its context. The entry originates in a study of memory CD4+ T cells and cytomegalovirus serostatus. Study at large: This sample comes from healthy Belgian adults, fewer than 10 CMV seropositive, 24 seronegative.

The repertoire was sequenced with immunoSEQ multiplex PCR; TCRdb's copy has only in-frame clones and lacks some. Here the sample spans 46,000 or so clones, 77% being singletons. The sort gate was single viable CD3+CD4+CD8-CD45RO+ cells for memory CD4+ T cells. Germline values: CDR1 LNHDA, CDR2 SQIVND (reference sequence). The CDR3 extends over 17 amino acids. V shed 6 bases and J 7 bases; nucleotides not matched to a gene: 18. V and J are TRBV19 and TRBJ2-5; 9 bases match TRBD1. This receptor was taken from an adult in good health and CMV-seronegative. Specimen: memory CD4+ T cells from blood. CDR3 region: CASSLRAFPGQGVTQYF. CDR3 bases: TGTGCCAGTAGCCTTAGAGCCTTCCCGGGACAGGGTGTGACCCAGTACTTC. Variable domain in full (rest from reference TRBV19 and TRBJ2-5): DGGITQSPKYLFRKEGQNVTLSCEQNLNHDAMYWYRQDPGQGLRLIYYSQIVNDFQKGDIAEGYSVSREKKESFPLTVTSAQKNPTAFYLCASSLRAFPGQGVTQYFGPGTRLLVL.